These 11 T cell receptor beta chains came from one sample sequenced in a study of blood T cell repertoires in COVID-19. Only in-frame clones appear in the TCRdb table, and some are missing; sequencing was by immunoSEQ multiplex PCR. The sample yields approximately 220,000 clones, about 86% seen once. Sequenced: peripheral blood. The receptor source for this set is a woman aged 60 to 75 with acute or convalescent COVID-19.

The genes are TRBV29-1 and TRBJ2-5, with a possible D match to TRBD1 (6 bases). The CDR3 is made up of 13 amino acids. Germline loops: CDR1 SQVTM, CDR2 ANQGSEA. V was cut by 2 bases and J by 1 base, with 8 bases left in between. CDR3: CSVEWGPQETQYF. In DNA, the CDR3 is TGCAGCGTTGAATGGGGGCCCCAAGAGACCCAGTACTTC. Complete variable domain (other parts from reference TRBV29-1 and TRBJ2-5): SAVISQKPSRDICQRGTSLTIQCQVDSQVTMMFWYRQQPGQSLTLIATANQGSEATYESGFVIDKFPISRPNLTFSTLTVSNMSPEDSSIYLCSVEWGPQETQYFGPGTRLLVL.

The rearrangement uses TRBV9 and TRBJ2-7; D might be TRBD1 (6 bases). Trimming cost V 0 bases and J 3 bases, with 10 bases left between them. The CDR3 covers 14 residues. From germline, CDR1 is SGDLS and CDR2 YYNGEE. The CDR3 region is CASSVGTVSYEQYF. DNA for the CDR3: TGTGCCAGCAGCGTAGGGACAGTCAGCTACGAGCAGTACTTC. Variable domain in full (rest from reference TRBV9 and TRBJ2-7): DSGVTQTPKHLITATGQRVTLRCSPRSGDLSVYWYQQSLDQGLQFLIQYYNGEERAKGNILERFSAQQFPDLHSELNLSSLELGDSALYFCASSVGTVSYEQYFGPGTRLTVT.

The chain has TRBV2 and TRBJ2-2; 7 bases map to TRBD1. The ends lost 6 bases at V and 2 bases at J; junction bases unmatched: 6. The germline V gene encodes CDR1 SNHLY and CDR2 FYNNEI. The CDR3 sequence is 15 residues long. The CDR3 coding sequence is TGTGCCAGCAGCCTCGACAGGGCCAACACCGGGGAGCTGTTTTTT. Translated: CASSLDRANTGELFF.

This clone was counted between two and nine times. In DNA, the CDR3 is TGTGCCAGCAGTTCCGCGGGGGGGCCCACAGATACGCAGTATTTT. Translation gives CASSSAGGPTDTQYF. The gene calls are TRBV27 and TRBJ2-3, with TRBD2 matching over 9 bases. CDR1 MNHEY and CDR2 SMNVEV come from the germline V gene (reference sequence). Trimming took 4 bases from V and 2 from J; bases not matched to a gene: 4. The CDR3 has 15 residues.

V gene TRBV7-9 combines with J gene TRBJ2-3, with a tentative D call TRBD2 (6 bases). V was shortened by 2 bases and J by 2 bases, with 14 bases between the two germline ends. Germline V gene data show CDR1 as SEHNR and CDR2 as FQNEAQ (reference sequence). The CDR3 covers 16 residues. CDR3 sequence reads: CASSLSLRGSTDTQYF. In DNA form, the CDR3 reads TGTGCCAGCAGCTTAAGTCTGCGGGGTTCCACAGATACGCAGTATTTT.

The J gene is TRBJ2-7, the V gene TRBV6-5; the D is unclear. Trimming left V 8 bases short and J 3 bases short, with 14 bases between. The CDR3 loop spans 13 amino acids. The germline gives CDR1 MNHEY, CDR2 SVGAGI. The chain's CDR3 is CASRRQAFYEQYF. For the CDR3, the DNA is TGTGCCAGCCGCCGGCAGGCCTTCTACGAGCAGTACTTC.

The chain recombines TRBV6-2 or TRBV6-3 with TRBJ2-7; 8 bases align to TRBD2. After removal of 2 bases from V and 3 bases from J, the junction contained 12 bases not matched to a gene. The CDR3 totals 17 residues. Germline CDR1 reads MNHEY; CDR2 reads SVGEGT. The CDR3 sequence: CASSYRFGGATFYEQYF. The DNA of the CDR3 is TGTGCCAGCAGTTACCGGTTCGGGGGGGCCACTTTCTACGAGCAGTACTTC.

The rearrangement links TRBV9 to TRBJ2-7; 12 positions agree with TRBD2. Per the germline V gene, CDR1 is SGDLS and CDR2 is YYNGEE. This CDR3 has 17 amino acids. V shed 2 bases, J shed 2 bases, and the junction held 8 bases outside the gene matches. CDR3 bases: TGTGCCAGCAGCGTTGGCCGGTGGACTAGCGGGACCTACGAGCAGTACTTC. As protein: CASSVGRWTSGTYEQYF. The variable domain in full, completed from reference TRBV9 and TRBJ2-7, reads DSGVTQTPKHLITATGQRVTLRCSPRSGDLSVYWYQQSLDQGLQFLIQYYNGEERAKGNILERFSAQQFPDLHSELNLSSLELGDSALYFCASSVGRWTSGTYEQYFGPGTRLTVT.

The chain uses TRBV7-2 and TRBJ1-1; 8 bases are a match to TRBD1. CDR3 length: 14 amino acids. The germline V gene has CDR1 SGHTA and CDR2 FQGNSA. Trimming at V came to 5 bases and at J to 1 base, leaving 3 bases not matched to a gene. Here the CDR3 reads CASSVQGGNTEAFF. CDR3 nucleotides: TGTGCCAGCAGCGTACAGGGGGGGAACACTGAAGCTTTCTTT.

This sequence joins TRBV19 and TRBJ1-2; D gene unclear. Trimming shortened V by 1 base and J by 7 bases, and 13 bases separated the two germline ends. The CDR3 extends over 14 amino acids. Germline V gene data show CDR1 as LNHDA and CDR2 as SQIVND (reference sequence). Written as DNA, the CDR3 is TGTGCCAGTAGTATAGCCCAAGGCAGCGCTGGCTACACCTTC. Protein: CASSIAQGSAGYTF.

The J gene is TRBJ1-2, the V gene TRBV3-1 (or the pseudogene TRBV3-2); no clear D. The CDR3 runs 14 residues. V was pared by 1 base and J by 5 bases, with 11 bases between. Germline V gives CDR1 LGHDT, CDR2 YNNKEL (reference sequence). This CDR3 is CASSQGGGRYGYTF. The CDR3 DNA follows: TGTGCCAGCAGCCAAGGAGGAGGGCGTTATGGCTACACCTTC.